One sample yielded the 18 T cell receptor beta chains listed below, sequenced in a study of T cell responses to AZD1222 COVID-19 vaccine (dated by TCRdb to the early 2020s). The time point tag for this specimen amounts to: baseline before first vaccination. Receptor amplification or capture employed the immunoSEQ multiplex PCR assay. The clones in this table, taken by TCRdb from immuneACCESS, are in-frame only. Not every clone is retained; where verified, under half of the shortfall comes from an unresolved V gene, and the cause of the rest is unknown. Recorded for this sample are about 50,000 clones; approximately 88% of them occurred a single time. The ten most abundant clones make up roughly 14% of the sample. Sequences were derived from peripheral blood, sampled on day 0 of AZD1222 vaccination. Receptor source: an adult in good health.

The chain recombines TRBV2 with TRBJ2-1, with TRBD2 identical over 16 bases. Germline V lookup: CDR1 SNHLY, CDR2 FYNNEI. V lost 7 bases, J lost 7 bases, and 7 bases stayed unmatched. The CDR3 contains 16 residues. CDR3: CASMLGLAGGQNEQFF. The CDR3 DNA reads TGTGCCAGCATGCTGGGACTAGCGGGAGGGCAAAATGAGCAGTTCTTC. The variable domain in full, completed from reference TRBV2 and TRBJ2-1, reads EPEVTQTPSHQVTQMGQEVILRCVPISNHLYFYWYRQILGQKVEFLVSFYNNEISEKSEIFDDQFSVERPDGSNFTLKIRSTKLEDSAMYFCASMLGLAGGQNEQFFGPGTRLTVL.

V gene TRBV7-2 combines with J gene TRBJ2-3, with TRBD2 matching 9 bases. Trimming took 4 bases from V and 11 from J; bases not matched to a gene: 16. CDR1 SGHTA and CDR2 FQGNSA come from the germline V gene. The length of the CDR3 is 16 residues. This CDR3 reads CASSSAGGRATRGQYF. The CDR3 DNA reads TGTGCCAGCAGCTCGGCTGGCGGGAGGGCAACCAGGGGGCAGTATTTT.

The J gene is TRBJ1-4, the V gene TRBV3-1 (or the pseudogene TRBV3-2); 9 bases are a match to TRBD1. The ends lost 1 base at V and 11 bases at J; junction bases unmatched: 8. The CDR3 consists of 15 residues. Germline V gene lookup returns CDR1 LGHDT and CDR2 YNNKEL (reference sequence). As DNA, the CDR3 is TGTGCCAGCAGCCAAGGCGACAGGGGGTACTCCAAACTGTTTTTT. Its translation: CASSQGDRGYSKLFF.

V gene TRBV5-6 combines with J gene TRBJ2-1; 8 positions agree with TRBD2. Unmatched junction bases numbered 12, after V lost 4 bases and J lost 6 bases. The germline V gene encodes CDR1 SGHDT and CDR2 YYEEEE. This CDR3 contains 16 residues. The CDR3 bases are TGTGCCAGCAGCCGGCCGCGGACTAGCCTCCCCAATGAGCAGTTCTTC. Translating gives CASSRPRTSLPNEQFF.

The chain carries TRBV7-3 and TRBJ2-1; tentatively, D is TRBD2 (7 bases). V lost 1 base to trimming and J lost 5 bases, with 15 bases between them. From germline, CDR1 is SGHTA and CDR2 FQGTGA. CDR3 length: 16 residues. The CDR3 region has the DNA TGTGCCAGCAGCTTAAACGCGGGGGCGGTTAACAATGAGCAGTTCTTC. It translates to CASSLNAGAVNNEQFF.

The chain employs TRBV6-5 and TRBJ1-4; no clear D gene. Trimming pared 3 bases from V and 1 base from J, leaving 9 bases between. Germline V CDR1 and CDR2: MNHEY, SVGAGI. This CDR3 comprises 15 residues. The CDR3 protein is CASSYEGLTNEKLFF. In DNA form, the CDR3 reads TGTGCCAGCAGTTATGAAGGTTTAACTAATGAAAAACTGTTTTTT.

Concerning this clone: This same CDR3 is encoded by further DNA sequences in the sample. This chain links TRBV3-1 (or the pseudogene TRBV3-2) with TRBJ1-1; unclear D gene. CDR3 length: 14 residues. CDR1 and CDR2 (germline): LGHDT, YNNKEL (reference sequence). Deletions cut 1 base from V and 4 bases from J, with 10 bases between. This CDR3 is CASSQGPEGTEAFF. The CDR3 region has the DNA TGTGCCAGCAGCCAAGGCCCTGAAGGCACTGAAGCTTTCTTT.

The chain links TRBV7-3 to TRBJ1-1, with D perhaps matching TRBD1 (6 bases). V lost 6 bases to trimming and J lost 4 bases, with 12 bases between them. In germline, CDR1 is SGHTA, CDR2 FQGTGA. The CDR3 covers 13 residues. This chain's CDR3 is CASSSGTTTEAFF. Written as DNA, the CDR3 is TGTGCCAGCAGTAGCGGGACAACCACTGAAGCTTTCTTT.

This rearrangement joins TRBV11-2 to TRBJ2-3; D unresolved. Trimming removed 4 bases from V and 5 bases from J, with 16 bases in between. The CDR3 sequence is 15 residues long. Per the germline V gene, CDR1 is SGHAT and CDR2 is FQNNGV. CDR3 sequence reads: CASSSSVPLGDTQYF. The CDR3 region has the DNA TGTGCCAGCAGCTCCTCAGTACCCCTAGGAGATACGCAGTATTTT.

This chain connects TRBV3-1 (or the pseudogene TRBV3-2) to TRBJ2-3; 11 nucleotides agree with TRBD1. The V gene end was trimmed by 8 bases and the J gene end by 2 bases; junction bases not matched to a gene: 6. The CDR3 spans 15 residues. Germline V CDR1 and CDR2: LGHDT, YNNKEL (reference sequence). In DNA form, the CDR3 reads TGTGCCAGCGAGGGACAGGGGGTTATCACAGATACGCAGTATTTT. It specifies CASEGQGVITDTQYF.

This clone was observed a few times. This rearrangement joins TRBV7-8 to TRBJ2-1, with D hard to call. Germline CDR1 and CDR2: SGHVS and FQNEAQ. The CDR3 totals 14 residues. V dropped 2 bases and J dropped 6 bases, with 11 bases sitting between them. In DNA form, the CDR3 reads TGTGCCAGCAGCTTACGTGACTCCCCCAATGAGCAGTTCTTC. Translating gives CASSLRDSPNEQFF.

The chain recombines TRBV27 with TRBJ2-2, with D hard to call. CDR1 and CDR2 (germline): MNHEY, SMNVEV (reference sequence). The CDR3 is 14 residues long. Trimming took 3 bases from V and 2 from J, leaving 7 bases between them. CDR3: CASSFRRNTGELFF. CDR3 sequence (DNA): TGTGCCAGCAGTTTTCGACGAAACACCGGGGAGCTGTTTTTT.

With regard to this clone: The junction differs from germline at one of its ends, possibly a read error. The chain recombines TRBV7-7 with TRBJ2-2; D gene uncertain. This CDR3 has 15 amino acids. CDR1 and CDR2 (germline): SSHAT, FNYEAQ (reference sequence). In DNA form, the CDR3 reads TGTGCTAGCAGCTTAGACGGAGCGAACACCGGGGAGCTGTTTTTT. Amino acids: CASSLDGANTGELFF.

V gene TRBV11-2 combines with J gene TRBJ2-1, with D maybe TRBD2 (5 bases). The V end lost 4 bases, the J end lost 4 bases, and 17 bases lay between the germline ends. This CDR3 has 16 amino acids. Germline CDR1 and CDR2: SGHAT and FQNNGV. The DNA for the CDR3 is TGTGCCAGCAGCTCACGCGGGTGGGTCGGTTACAATGAGCAGTTCTTC. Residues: CASSSRGWVGYNEQFF.

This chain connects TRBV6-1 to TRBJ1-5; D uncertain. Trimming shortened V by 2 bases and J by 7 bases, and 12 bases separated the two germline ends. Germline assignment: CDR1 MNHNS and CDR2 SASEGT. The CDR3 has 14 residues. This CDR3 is CASSENLQEQPQHF. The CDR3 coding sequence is TGTGCCAGCAGTGAAAATCTACAAGAGCAGCCCCAGCATTTT.

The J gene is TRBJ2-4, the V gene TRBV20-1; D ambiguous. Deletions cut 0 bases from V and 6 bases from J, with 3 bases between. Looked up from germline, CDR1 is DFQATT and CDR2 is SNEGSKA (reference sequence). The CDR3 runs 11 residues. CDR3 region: CSARDTNIQYF. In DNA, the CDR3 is TGCAGTGCTAGAGATACAAACATTCAGTACTTC.

The CDR3: CASTHSSTNEKLFF. As DNA, the CDR3 is TGTGCCAGCACCCACAGTTCAACTAATGAAAAACTGTTTTTT. The chain combines TRBV6-6 with TRBJ1-4; no reliable D call. The V gene's germline CDR1 is MNHNY and CDR2 SVGAGI (reference sequence). The CDR3 is 14 amino acids. V was cut by 7 bases and J by 0 bases, with 9 bases left in between.

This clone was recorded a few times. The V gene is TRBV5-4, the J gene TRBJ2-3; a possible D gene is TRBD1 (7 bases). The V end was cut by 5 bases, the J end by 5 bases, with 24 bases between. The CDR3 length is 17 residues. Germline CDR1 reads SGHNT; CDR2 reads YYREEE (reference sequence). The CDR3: CASSSPAGGGWEDTQYF. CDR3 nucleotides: TGTGCCAGCAGTTCCCCAGCCGGAGGGGGCTGGGAAGATACGCAGTATTTT.